A single sample gave rise to the 3 T cell receptor beta chains below, sequenced in a study of T cell repertoires in cytomegalovirus infection. Using its own MiXCR run on the reads, TCRdb lists one record per CDR3 protein. This table has about 400,000 distinct CDR3 sequences, 15% to 20% appearing once. Sequencing was done on a sample of PBMCs. The receptors shown here come from a human donor in good health (CMV status not recorded). Some clones in this sample may be carry-over from other donors' samples.

This clonotype was detected ten times or more. The chain uses TRBV12-3 or TRBV12-4 and TRBJ1-2; D perhaps matches TRBD1 (5 bases). V was trimmed by 6 bases and J by 2 bases, leaving 10 bases between them. CDR3 size: 13 residues. The CDR3 sequence: CASSRDVNYGYTF. The CDR3 DNA follows: TGTGCCAGCAGCAGGGACGTGAACTATGGCTACACCTTC.

The sample holds many counts of this clonotype. The chain couples TRBV7-2 to TRBJ2-3; D gene uncertain. V was shortened by 5 bases and J by 5 bases, with 14 bases between the two germline ends. Germline CDR1 reads SGHTA; CDR2 reads FQGNSA. The CDR3 covers 14 residues. The CDR3 sequence: CASSTRTSGDTQYF. The CDR3 DNA sequence: TGTGCCAGCAGCACCAGGACCTCCGGAGATACGCAGTATTTT.

This clonotype was counted only a few times. J is TRBJ1-4 and V is TRBV12-3 or TRBV12-4, with D possibly being TRBD1 (6 bases). The CDR3 totals 14 residues. The ends were cut back, 5 bases at V and 3 bases at J, with 10 bases in the middle. The DNA of the CDR3 is TGTGCCAGCAGTAGGGGGGGGGCTAATGAAAAACTGTTTTTT. Amino acids: CASSRGGANEKLFF.